Each of the 20 T cell receptor beta chains below was sequenced from the same sample in a study of read filtering for tumor transcriptome and immune sequencing. This library used roughly 400 ng RNA and molecular barcoded adaptors spanning alpha/delta and beta/gamma chains. TCRdb reprocessed the reads with MiXCR, giving one entry per CDR3 protein. Of 8,900 or so distinct CDR3 sequences listed, 15% to 20% are singletons. Source material: a population of CD138-negative cells sorted from bone marrow. The receptors here all came from a donor at least 40 years old with multiple myeloma.

This clonotype was seen ten or more times. The chain recombines TRBV7-8 with TRBJ1-5; 7 nucleotides line up with TRBD1. Per the germline V gene, CDR1 is SGHVS and CDR2 is FQNEAQ. Trimming took 5 bases from V and 3 from J; bases not matched to a gene: 4. This CDR3 has 14 residues. The CDR3 reads CASSVQGFNQPQHF. CDR3 in DNA: TGTGCCAGCAGCGTACAGGGGTTCAATCAGCCCCAGCATTTT.

As for this clonotype: At one end the junction does not follow the germline gene, possibly because of a read error. The chain links TRBV6-1 to TRBJ2-2, with TRBD2 as a possible D gene (5 bases). Germline CDR1 MNHNS, CDR2 SASEGT. This CDR3 comprises 13 residues. CDR3 in amino acids: CASQDGNTGEQFF. In nucleotides, the CDR3 is TGCGCCAGCCAGGACGGAAACACCGGGGAGCAGTTTTTT.

As regards this clonotype: This likely reflects a read error, since a far larger clone is one base away. The rearrangement links TRBV5-5 to TRBJ2-1, with D unclear. The CDR3 runs 13 residues. The V gene lost 3 bases and the J gene lost 4 bases, with 8 bases spanning the gap. CDR1 and CDR2 (germline): SGHKS, YYEKEE (reference sequence). The CDR3: CASSSDVYNEQFF. The DNA for the CDR3 is TGTGCCAGCAGCTCGGACGTGTACAATGAGCAGTTCTTC. The full variable domain, its missing parts supplied by reference TRBV5-5 and TRBJ2-1, is DAGVTQSPTHLIKTRGQQVTLRCSPISGHKSVSWYQQVLGQGPQFIFQYYEKEERGRGNFPDRFSARQFPNYSSELNVNALLLGDSALYLCASSSDVYNEQFFGPGTRLTVL.

This clonotype was seen repeatedly, ten times or more. This chain connects TRBV20-1 to TRBJ1-5; D not certain. The CDR3 extends over 14 amino acids. V lost 5 bases to trimming and J lost 0 bases, with 11 bases between them. Germline lookup yields CDR1 DFQATT and CDR2 SNEGSKA (reference sequence). The CDR3 DNA reads TGCAGTGCTTGGACGGGCTATAGCAATCAGCCCCAGCATTTT. Translated, it gives CSAWTGYSNQPQHF.

This clonotype was observed at least ten times. The J gene is TRBJ2-7, the V gene TRBV3-1; D remains unclear. The CDR3 is 14 amino acids. Germline-derived CDR1 and CDR2 are LGHDT and YNNKEL (reference sequence). Trimming took off 1 base at V and 0 bases at J, with 7 bases between the two ends. CDR3 in DNA: TGTGCCAGCAGCCAAGGGGTCTACTCCTACGAGCAGTACTTC. Translation: CASSQGVYSYEQYF.

Turning to this clonotype: One end of the junction fails to match germline, which may point to a read error. The chain recombines TRBV29-1 with TRBJ2-6, with D perhaps TRBD1 (6 bases). Germline CDR1 SQVTM, CDR2 ANQGSEA. The CDR3 runs to 17 residues. CDR3 protein: CSDEAVRGPGGANVLTF. The CDR3 DNA reads as TGCAGCGATGAAGCGGTCAGGGGCCCTGGTGGGGCCAACGTCCTGACTTTC.

In its sample, this clonotype ranks as medium-sized. The V gene is TRBV6-6, the J gene TRBJ1-5; TRBD1 matches at 9 bases. This CDR3 spans 15 amino acids. Germline CDR1 is MNHNY and CDR2 is SVGAGI (reference sequence). The V and J ends lost 5 bases and 6 bases, in that order; junction bases with no gene match: 8. CDR3 nucleotide sequence: TGTGCCAGCAGTCTCCGGGACAGGGTTTTTCAGCCCCAGCATTTT. Encoded protein: CASSLRDRVFQPQHF.

This clonotype has ten or more counts. This chain joins TRBV7-8 and TRBJ2-7; TRBD2 might be the D (8 bases). The germline gives CDR1 SGHVS, CDR2 FQNEAQ. Trimming stripped 5 bases from V and 0 bases from J, with 14 bases between. The CDR3 covers 15 residues. The CDR3 DNA reads as TGTGCCAGCAGCCTTAGCGGGGACAGCTCCTACGAGCAGTACTTC. Residues: CASSLSGDSSYEQYF.

Many counts were recorded for this clonotype. The rearrangement uses TRBV10-3 and TRBJ2-5; D is undetermined. The germline gives CDR1 ENHRY, CDR2 SYGVKD. This CDR3 is 12 amino acids long. V was trimmed by 8 bases and J by 1 base, leaving 8 bases between them. CDR3 in DNA: TGTGCCATCGCGGACGGCCAAGAGACCCAGTACTTC. Amino acids: CAIADGQETQYF.

This clonotype was counted many times. The chain recombines TRBV20-1 with TRBJ2-5, with TRBD2 matching over 11 bases. Germline trimming cut 1 base from V and 7 bases from J; bases unmatched to any gene: 11. Per the germline V gene, CDR1 is DFQATT and CDR2 is SNEGSKA (reference sequence). There are 16 residues in the CDR3. CDR3 coding DNA: TGCAGTGCTAGAGGCCTCCTGACTAGCGGGATCTGGACCCAGTACTTC. It is translated as CSARGLLTSGIWTQYF.

Ten or more counts support this clonotype. The J gene is TRBJ2-3, the V gene TRBV6-5; tentative D call: TRBD2 (6 bases). This CDR3 region has 15 residues. In germline, CDR1 is MNHEY, CDR2 SVGAGI. The V end was cut by 3 bases, the J end by 3 bases, with 13 bases between. The CDR3 is CASSYSRLGTDTQYF. The CDR3 nucleotides are TGTGCCAGCAGTTATTCCCGACTAGGGACAGATACGCAGTATTTT.

Comment on this clonotype: A read error may produce the germline difference seen at one junction end. The V gene is TRBV7-9, the J gene TRBJ2-1; no firm D call. Germline V gene data show CDR1 as SEHNR and CDR2 as FQNEAQ (reference sequence). This CDR3 is 14 amino acids long. The CDR3 DNA reads as TGTGCCAGTACCTTAGAAGGTTCCTACAATGAGCAGTCCTTC. The encoded protein is CASTLEGSYNEQSF.

This clonotype was seen at least ten times. This chain uses TRBV24-1 with TRBJ2-5, with D maybe TRBD2 (5 bases). This CDR3 is 16 amino acids long. With 5 bases removed from V and 1 base from J, the gap between germline ends came to 16 bases. Looked up from germline, CDR1 is KGHDR and CDR2 is SFDVKD. Here the CDR3 reads CATSGGRRVGQETQYF. DNA for the CDR3: TGTGCCACCAGTGGAGGAAGGCGGGTCGGCCAAGAGACCCAGTACTTC.

CDR3 bases: TGTGCTAGTGGTAAACCGGGACAGGGCTTAGGTGGCTACACCTTC. This gives the protein CASGKPGQGLGGYTF. The chain uses TRBV12-5 and TRBJ1-2; 9 bases agree with TRBD1. CDR3 length equals 15 residues. V dropped 5 bases and J dropped 7; count of bases not matched to a gene: 11. Germline V gene lookup returns CDR1 LGHNT and CDR2 FRNRAP. The full variable domain, in which reference TRBV12-5 and TRBJ1-2 provide the parts outside the CDR3, is DARVTQTPRHKVTEMGQEVTMRCQPILGHNTVFWYRQTMMQGLELLAYFRNRAPLDDSGMPKDRFSAEMPDATLATLKIQPSEPRDSAVYFCASGKPGQGLGGYTFGSGTRLTVV.

This clonotype ranks as medium-sized (0.01 to 0.1%). V and J are TRBV7-2 and TRBJ1-5; a possible D gene is TRBD1 (5 bases). Germline V gene sequence: CDR1 SGHTA, CDR2 FQGNSA. The CDR3 is made up of 17 amino acids. Trimming removed 5 bases from V and 2 bases from J, with 19 bases in between. The CDR3 coding sequence is TGTGCCAGCAGCGCGGGACTGGAACGGGGTGGCAATCAGCCCCAGCATTTT. Translating gives CASSAGLERGGNQPQHF.

By share, this clonotype ranks as medium-sized (0.01 to 0.1%). One junction end does not reproduce the germline sequence, and a read error may be involved. V usage is TRBV5-1 and J usage is TRBJ2-1, with unresolved D. The CDR3 sequence is 15 residues long. In germline, CDR1 is SGHRS, CDR2 YFSETQ. The CDR3 nucleotides read TGTGCCAGCAGCTTGGCCCCCCGATTGGACAATGAGCAGTTCTTC. Residues: CASSLAPRLDNEQFF.

Judged by abundance, this clonotype is medium-sized. The rearrangement uses TRBV7-9 and TRBJ2-3; the match to TRBD2 covers 7 bases. With V trimmed by 4 bases and J by 5 bases, 9 bases remained unmatched. Germline CDR1 is SEHNR and CDR2 is FQNEAQ (reference sequence). The CDR3 loop spans 15 amino acids. The CDR3 nucleotides read TGTGCCAGCAGCTCCCCAAGCGGGGCCGGAGATACGCAGTATTTT. This gives the protein CASSSPSGAGDTQYF.

This clonotype was seen at least ten times. The chain combines TRBV12-3 or TRBV12-4 with TRBJ1-1, with D uncertain. The V end was cut by 2 bases, the J end by 6 bases, with 7 bases between. This CDR3 has 12 residues. The CDR3 loop is CASSLFGAEAFF. In DNA, the CDR3 is TGTGCCAGCAGTTTATTCGGGGCTGAAGCTTTCTTT.

In its sample, this clonotype is medium-sized. V is TRBV30 and J is TRBJ1-2, with D unresolved. The CDR3 has 16 residues. Germline V gene data show CDR1 as GTSNPN and CDR2 as SVGIG (reference sequence). Trimming shortened V by 2 bases and J by 2 bases, and 18 bases separated the two germline ends. Here the CDR3 DNA reads TGTGCCTGGAGTCGTACCCTGGTCAGGCAAAACTATGGCTACACCTTC. This sequence encodes CAWSRTLVRQNYGYTF. Variable domain in full (rest from reference TRBV30 and TRBJ1-2): SQTIHQWPATLVQPVGSPLSLECTVEGTSNPNLYWYRQAAGRGLQLLFYSVGIGQISSEVPQNLSASRPQDRQFILSSKKLLLSDSGFYLCAWSRTLVRQNYGYTFGSGTRLTVV.

This clonotype was picked up a small number of times. The gene calls are TRBV9 and TRBJ2-1, with D possibly being TRBD2 (6 bases). CDR1 SGDLS and CDR2 YYNGEE come from the germline V gene. Trimming left V 4 bases short and J 4 bases short, with 21 bases between. The CDR3 spans 17 residues. As DNA, the CDR3 is TGTGCCAGCAGCTCTCCCCAGCGGCTAGCGCCTTACAATGAGCAGTTCTTC. It specifies CASSSPQRLAPYNEQFF.